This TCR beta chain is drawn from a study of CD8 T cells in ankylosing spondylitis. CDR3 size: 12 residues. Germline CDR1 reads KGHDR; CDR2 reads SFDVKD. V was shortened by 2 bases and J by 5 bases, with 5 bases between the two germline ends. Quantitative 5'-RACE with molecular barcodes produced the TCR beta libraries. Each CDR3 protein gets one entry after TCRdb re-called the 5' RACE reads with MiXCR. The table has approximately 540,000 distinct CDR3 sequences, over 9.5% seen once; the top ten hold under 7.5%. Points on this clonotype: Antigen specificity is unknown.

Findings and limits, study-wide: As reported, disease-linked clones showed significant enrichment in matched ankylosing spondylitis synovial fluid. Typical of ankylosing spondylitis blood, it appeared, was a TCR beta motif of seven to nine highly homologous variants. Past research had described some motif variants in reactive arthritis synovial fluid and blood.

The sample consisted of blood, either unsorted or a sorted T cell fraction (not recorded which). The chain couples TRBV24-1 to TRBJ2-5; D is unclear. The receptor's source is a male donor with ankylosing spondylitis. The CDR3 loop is CATSDSRETQYF. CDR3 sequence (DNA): TGTGCCACCAGTGATTCCAGGGAGACCCAGTACTTC.